The 27 T cell receptor beta chains below were found in one sample sequenced in a study of spatial heterogeneity in lung cancer. TCRdb re-called the 5' RACE reads through MiXCR, storing one row per CDR3 protein. The sample includes roughly 9,700 distinct CDR3 sequences, over 7.5% of them seen just once. The time point was: sample taken at primary tumor resection. Whole-study findings and limits: Expanded intratumoral alpha and beta TCR counts tracked tumor mutation counts.

These receptors have no identified antigens. This sample comprised lung tumor tissue, obtained at surgery. Every receptor here comes from a female donor with early-stage non-small cell lung cancer.

This chain joins TRBV2 and TRBJ2-2; D is undetermined. V was shortened by 8 bases and J by 2 bases, with 12 bases between the two germline ends. Germline CDR1 reads SNHLY; CDR2 reads FYNNEI. The CDR3 is 14 amino acids. Here the CDR3 reads CASHWSQNTGELFF. The CDR3 bases are TGTGCCAGCCATTGGTCTCAAAACACCGGGGAGCTGTTTTTT.

The gene calls are TRBV20-1 and TRBJ2-7; D remains unclear. Trimming removed 7 bases from V and 4 bases from J, with 20 bases in between. Germline values: CDR1 DFQATT, CDR2 SNEGSKA (reference sequence). The CDR3 is made up of 14 amino acids. The CDR3 is CSGLERPTLYEQYF. In DNA, the CDR3 is TGCAGTGGTCTTGAGCGTCCGACGCTTTACGAGCAGTACTTC.

At least ten counts were recorded for this clonotype. V usage is TRBV7-2 and J usage is TRBJ1-5; D not resolved. V was cut by 3 bases and J by 12 bases, with 18 bases left in between. In germline, CDR1 is SGHTA, CDR2 FQGNSA. The CDR3 length is 14 residues. The CDR3 loop reads CASSFLTDTSFQHF. CDR3 DNA: TGTGCCAGCAGCTTCTTAACTGACACCTCGTTCCAGCATTTT.

The sample holds a few counts of this clonotype. The genes are TRBV6-2 or TRBV6-3 and TRBJ2-2; the D gene is possibly TRBD1 (6 bases). The CDR3 extends over 14 amino acids. The V end lost 8 bases, the J end lost 1 base, and 11 bases lay between the germline ends. The germline gives CDR1 MNHEY, CDR2 SVGEGT. The CDR3 bases are TGTGCCAGCCGCAAACAGGGGAACACCGGGGAGCTGTTTTTT. The encoded protein is CASRKQGNTGELFF.

The table lists this clonotype with a few counts. The rearrangement joins TRBV18 to TRBJ1-2; 7 nucleotides align to TRBD1. The CDR3 consists of 15 residues. Germline CDR1 and CDR2: KGHSH and LQKENI. V lost 0 bases, J lost 2 bases, and 3 bases stayed unmatched. The CDR3 bases are TGTGCCAGCTCACCACCTACAGGGGTGAACTATGGCTACACCTTC. Translation gives CASSPPTGVNYGYTF.

This clonotype turned up a few times. The chain joins TRBV12-3 or TRBV12-4 to TRBJ1-2, with no clear D. The CDR3 spans 13 residues. Trimming took off 0 bases at V and 4 bases at J, with 6 bases between the two ends. The CDR3 loop is CASSLAPAYGYTF. In DNA form, the CDR3 reads TGTGCCAGCAGTTTAGCGCCTGCCTATGGCTACACCTTC.

In its sample, this clonotype ranks as medium-sized. This chain joins TRBV12-5 and TRBJ1-3, with 8 bases fitting TRBD1. Germline-derived CDR1 and CDR2 are LGHNT and FRNRAP. Trimming took 7 bases from V and 0 from J; bases not matched to a gene: 8. The CDR3 consists of 16 residues. The DNA of the CDR3 is TGTGCTAGTGATCGGACAGGGAGATACTCTGGAAACACCATATATTTT. Its translation is CASDRTGRYSGNTIYF.

This clonotype showed up many times. The rearrangement joins TRBV27 to TRBJ1-1; D uncertain. Deletions cut 2 bases from V and 0 bases from J, with 7 bases between. The CDR3 totals 14 residues. CDR1 and CDR2 from the germline V gene are MNHEY and SMNVEV (reference sequence). The CDR3 region has the DNA TGTGCCAGCAGTTTAACCCGTGTGAACACTGAAGCTTTCTTT. Protein: CASSLTRVNTEAFF.

This clonotype was seen ten or more times. The chain links TRBV5-1 to TRBJ1-2; D might be TRBD1 (5 bases). CDR1 SGHRS and CDR2 YFSETQ come from the germline V gene. V was trimmed by 4 bases and J by 8 bases, leaving 12 bases between them. This CDR3 region has 12 residues. The DNA of the CDR3 is TGCGCCAGCAGCACGAGGGGCGGGGGCTACACCTTC. This codes for CASSTRGGGYTF.

In its sample, this clonotype is medium-sized. The rearrangement links TRBV24-1 to TRBJ2-4; 8 bases are shared with TRBD2. The CDR3 is 14 amino acids. Germline V gene data show CDR1 as KGHDR and CDR2 as SFDVKD. The junction had 6 bases not matched to a gene; V was cut back by 6 bases and J by 6 bases. The CDR3 is CATSPGGDGNIQYF. The CDR3 region has the DNA TGTGCCACCAGTCCCGGGGGGGACGGAAACATTCAGTACTTC.

At least ten counts were recorded for this clonotype. J is TRBJ1-5 and V is TRBV30; D unresolved. V shed 0 bases and J shed 8 bases, with 17 bases lying between them. Germline values: CDR1 GTSNPN, CDR2 SVGIG (reference sequence). The CDR3 spans 15 residues. CDR3 sequence reads: CAWSVSSGSEEPQHF. The CDR3 DNA reads TGTGCCTGGAGTGTGAGTTCCGGATCCGAGGAGCCCCAGCATTTT.

This clonotype was recorded many times. The rearrangement uses TRBV7-8 and TRBJ2-1; D might be TRBD1 (6 bases). Trimming took off 5 bases at V and 6 bases at J, with 23 bases between the two ends. The CDR3 is 17 amino acids. Germline V gene data show CDR1 as SGHVS and CDR2 as FQNEAQ. The CDR3 region has the DNA TGTGCCAGCAGCCAACAGAGACAGGCTCTCAGGCGCAATGAGCAGTTCTTC. It specifies CASSQQRQALRRNEQFF. The full variable domain, rest sourced from reference TRBV7-8 and TRBJ2-1, is GAGVSQSPRYKVAKRGQDVALRCDPISGHVSLFWYQQALGQGPEFLTYFQNEAQLDKSGLPSDRFFAERPEGSVSTLKIQRTQQEDSAVYLCASSQQRQALRRNEQFFGPGTRLTVL.

The chain combines TRBV6-2 or TRBV6-3 with TRBJ2-5, with a possible D match to TRBD1 (6 bases). V shed 3 bases and J shed 4 bases, with 12 bases lying between them. The CDR3 length is 14 residues. Germline V gives CDR1 MNHEY, CDR2 SVGEGT. CDR3 bases: TGTGCCAGCAGTTATCTTCAACAGGGAGAGACCCAGTACTTC. Protein product: CASSYLQQGETQYF.

This clonotype was counted many times. The chain joins TRBV11-3 to TRBJ2-1; 9 bases line up with TRBD1. Germline-derived CDR1 and CDR2 are SGHNT and YENEEA. Trimming cost V 5 bases and J 4 bases; bases outside gene matches: 9. The CDR3 runs 16 residues. CDR3 sequence (DNA): TGTGCCAGCAGCCCCTTCGGGACAGGGATTTACAATGAGCAGTTCTTC. Its protein is CASSPFGTGIYNEQFF. The whole variable domain, remainder taken from reference TRBV11-3 and TRBJ2-1, is EAGVVQSPRYKIIEKKQPVAFWCNPISGHNTLYWYLQNLGQGPELLIRYENEEAVDDSQLPKDRFSAERLKGVDSTLKIQPAELGDSAVYLCASSPFGTGIYNEQFFGPGTRLTVL.

A few counts support this clonotype. V gene TRBV6-2 or TRBV6-3 combines with J gene TRBJ1-1, with D unresolved. The CDR3 sequence is 11 residues long. Germline CDR1 and CDR2: MNHEY and SVGEGT. V was pared by 5 bases and J by 5 bases, with 6 bases between. DNA for the CDR3: TGTGCCAGCAGTGGGAGAACTGAAGCTTTCTTT. Encoded protein: CASSGRTEAFF.

Points on this clonotype: Possible read error: a much larger clone is one base away. The V and J genes are TRBV10-3 and TRBJ1-6, with D tentatively TRBD1 (5 bases). Germline assignment: CDR1 ENHRY and CDR2 SYGVKD. The CDR3 is made up of 14 amino acids. CDR3 residues: CAISDSGYNSPLLF. The CDR3 DNA is TGTGCCATCAGCGACAGTGGCTATAATTCACCCCTCCTCTTT.

By its share, this clonotype is medium-sized (0.01 to 0.1%). The J gene is TRBJ2-5, the V gene TRBV19; TRBD2 aligns across 10 bases. Trimming cost V 5 bases and J 6 bases; bases outside gene matches: 6. Germline assignment: CDR1 LNHDA and CDR2 SQIVND (reference sequence). The CDR3 sequence is 14 residues long. CDR3 in DNA: TGTGCCAGTAGTCCAGCGGGGGGGCCGAAGACCCAGTACTTC. Its protein product is CASSPAGGPKTQYF.

The V call is TRBV3-1, the J call TRBJ2-3, with 7 bases lining up with TRBD2. The CDR3 spans 16 residues. J gave up 1 base and V 0 bases, and 4 bases lay outside the gene matches. The germline gives CDR1 LGHDT, CDR2 YNNKEL (reference sequence). The CDR3 here is CASSQDGLGGTDTQYF. Written as DNA, the CDR3 is TGTGCCAGCAGCCAAGACGGACTAGGGGGCACAGATACGCAGTATTTT.

This clonotype has a count of ten or more. The chain joins TRBV24-1 to TRBJ1-2, with D perhaps TRBD1 (5 bases). Trimming removed 5 bases at V and 5 bases at J, with 11 bases between. Per the germline V gene, CDR1 is KGHDR and CDR2 is SFDVKD. The CDR3 sequence is 13 residues long. The CDR3 here is CATSAPGRYGYTF. CDR3 DNA sequence: TGTGCCACCAGTGCGCCGGGGCGGTATGGCTACACCTTC.

This clonotype came up many times. The chain has TRBV7-9 and TRBJ1-2, with D tentatively TRBD1 (5 bases). Germline V gives CDR1 SEHNR, CDR2 FQNEAQ (reference sequence). V was clipped by 5 bases and J by 7 bases, with 14 bases between them. This CDR3 comprises 13 residues. CDR3 sequence (DNA): TGTGCCAGCAGCCCGATAGGGGAGCTTGGCTACACCTTC. Translated: CASSPIGELGYTF.

This clonotype is labeled as medium-sized. The J gene is TRBJ2-1, the V gene TRBV6-2 or TRBV6-3, with D possibly called TRBD1 or TRBD2 (5 bases each). The germline gives CDR1 MNHEY, CDR2 SVGEGT. Trimming left V 6 bases short and J 5 bases short, with 14 bases between. CDR3 length equals 14 residues. This CDR3 reads CASRPGRSDNEQFF. CDR3 DNA sequence: TGTGCCAGCAGACCGGGACGGAGTGACAATGAGCAGTTCTTC.

Within the sample, this clonotype is medium-sized. V and J are TRBV28 and TRBJ2-1; TRBD2 is a possible D gene (5 bases). Germline V gene lookup returns CDR1 MDHEN and CDR2 SYDVKM. V lost 7 bases and J lost 12, with 19 bases in between. This CDR3 has 13 residues. CDR3 amino acids: CASTTNPQGGQFF. Here the CDR3 DNA reads TGTGCCAGCACTACGAACCCCCAAGGAGGGCAGTTCTTC.

In its sample, this clonotype ranks as medium-sized. The chain links TRBV3-1 to TRBJ2-6; D is possibly TRBD2 (5 bases). Germline assignment: CDR1 LGHDT and CDR2 YNNKEL (reference sequence). This CDR3 region has 15 residues. V lost 4 bases and J lost 0, with 7 bases in between. CDR3 region: CASSPRVSGANVLTF. The CDR3 bases are TGTGCCAGCAGCCCGAGGGTCTCTGGGGCCAACGTCCTGACTTTC.

By frequency in the sample, this clonotype is medium-sized. The chain combines TRBV6-5 with TRBJ1-1; D is perhaps TRBD1 (5 bases). The germline gives CDR1 MNHEY, CDR2 SVGAGI. This CDR3 contains 13 residues. V was clipped by 2 bases and J by 5 bases, with 9 bases between them. CDR3 residues: CASSYGTATEAFF. The DNA for the CDR3 is TGTGCCAGCAGTTACGGGACCGCAACTGAAGCTTTCTTT.

This clonotype has ten or more counts. The chain joins TRBV29-1 to TRBJ1-2, with 10 nucleotides matching TRBD1. CDR1 SQVTM and CDR2 ANQGSEA come from the germline V gene. The V segment lost 4 bases and the J segment 4 bases; nucleotides outside the gene matches: 6. There are 14 residues in the CDR3. DNA for the CDR3: TGCAGCGTTGCAGACAGGGGGCGCATCTATGGCTACACCTTC. Its translation: CSVADRGRIYGYTF.

By share, this clonotype ranks as medium-sized. J is TRBJ2-7 and V is TRBV20-1; D could derive from TRBD1 or TRBD2 (5 bases each). The CDR3 length is 13 residues. V lost 6 bases and J lost 6, with 18 bases in between. Germline V CDR1 and CDR2: DFQATT, SNEGSKA (reference sequence). The CDR3 loop reads CSAPGPGRAEQYF. The CDR3 nucleotides are TGCAGTGCGCCGGGGCCTGGCCGGGCCGAGCAGTACTTC.

The table lists this clonotype with a few counts. The V gene is TRBV28, the J gene TRBJ2-7, with D tentatively TRBD2 (7 bases). V lost 7 bases, J lost 3 bases, and 19 bases lay in between. Germline-derived CDR1 and CDR2 are MDHEN and SYDVKM. The CDR3 extends over 15 amino acids. The CDR3: CASTLRGGGIYEQYF. CDR3 DNA sequence: TGTGCCAGCACCCTCCGAGGGGGGGGGATCTACGAGCAGTACTTC.